A single sample gave rise to the 25 T cell receptor beta chains below, sequenced in a study of identifying expanded T cells in peripheral blood. Libraries were prepared by immunoSEQ multiplex PCR; TCRdb keeps only in-frame clonotypes and omits some of them. In the table there are about 100,000 clones, approximately 88% of which are singletons. The sample consisted of blood. Every receptor here comes from a person between 18 and 75 years old in good health.

V and J are TRBV4-2 and TRBJ1-2, with unresolved D. This CDR3 is 14 amino acids long. Germline V gene lookup returns CDR1 LGHNA and CDR2 YNFKEQ. The ends were cut back, 0 bases at V and 4 bases at J, with 9 bases in the middle. The CDR3 loop is CASSQEAGRYGYTF. Written as DNA, the CDR3 is TGTGCCAGCAGCCAAGAAGCGGGCCGCTATGGCTACACCTTC.

The chain recombines TRBV9 with TRBJ1-2; 7 nucleotides align to TRBD1. CDR1 and CDR2 from the germline V gene are SGDLS and YYNGEE. Trimming removed 4 bases from V and 5 bases from J; junction bases left unmatched: 11. This CDR3 has 15 residues. CDR3: CASSSSTGPLYGYTF. The CDR3 bases are TGTGCCAGCAGCAGTTCGACAGGGCCATTGTATGGCTACACCTTC.

CDR3: CASRADRNSYEQYF. DNA of the CDR3: TGTGCCAGCAGAGCGGACAGGAATTCCTACGAGCAGTACTTC. V is TRBV2 and J is TRBJ2-7, with 7 bases identical to TRBD1. CDR3 length: 14 residues. Germline CDR1 is SNHLY and CDR2 is FYNNEI. The trim removed 6 bases at V and 1 base at J, leaving 6 bases unmatched.

This chain links TRBV9 with TRBJ2-2, with 7 bases that match TRBD1. The CDR3 spans 15 residues. V lost 2 bases to trimming and J lost 4 bases; unmatched junction nucleotides: 5. From germline, CDR1 is SGDLS and CDR2 YYNGEE. The CDR3 reads CASSVGQVGTGELFF. The DNA of the CDR3 is TGTGCCAGCAGCGTCGGACAGGTTGGCACCGGGGAGCTGTTTTTT.

The gene calls are TRBV21-1 and TRBJ1-1; TRBD1, as called in the table, went unchecked against the DNA. TRBV21-1 is a pseudogene locus. This CDR3 comprises 14 residues. DNA for the CDR3: TGTGCCAGCAGCTATGGGACAGGGGGCATTGAAGCTTTCTTT. It translates to CASSYGTGGIEAFF.

This chain links TRBV4-1 with TRBJ2-7; 13 bases map to TRBD2. With 1 base clipped from V and 2 bases from J, the junction kept 2 bases outside the gene matches. The CDR3 runs 16 residues. Germline V gene lookup returns CDR1 MGHRA and CDR2 YSYEKL. The CDR3 DNA reads TGCGCCAGCAGCCAAGCTGGACTAGCGGGGGCCTACGAGCAGTACTTC. It codes for CASSQAGLAGAYEQYF.

This clone is labeled as medium-sized. This chain uses TRBV19 with TRBJ2-1; D is uncertain. The CDR3 sequence is 12 residues long. The V end lost 9 bases, the J end lost 8 bases, and 14 bases lay between the germline ends. Per germline, CDR1 LNHDA and CDR2 SQIVND (reference sequence). The CDR3 region is CASISKWYEQFF. The CDR3 DNA reads as TGTGCCAGCATCTCCAAATGGTATGAGCAGTTCTTC.

The rearrangement uses TRBV6-6 and TRBJ1-1; the D is unclear. Trimming cost V 3 bases and J 1 base, with 3 bases left between them. The CDR3 length is 12 residues. The germline gives CDR1 MNHNY, CDR2 SVGAGI (reference sequence). CDR3 loop: CASSYKNTEAFF. For the CDR3, the DNA is TGTGCCAGCAGTTATAAGAACACTGAAGCTTTCTTT.

The chain uses TRBV30 and TRBJ2-2; D could derive from TRBD1 or TRBD2 (5 bases each). V lost 0 bases and J lost 4, with 12 bases in between. This CDR3 has 15 amino acids. CDR1 GTSNPN and CDR2 SVGIG come from the germline V gene (reference sequence). The CDR3, as DNA: TGTGCCTGGAGTGTCCTCGGGGCGGGCACCGGGGAGCTGTTTTTT. Protein product: CAWSVLGAGTGELFF. Combining the CDR3 with reference TRBV30 and TRBJ2-2 gives the whole variable domain SQTIHQWPATLVQPVGSPLSLECTVEGTSNPNLYWYRQAAGRGLQLLFYSVGIGQISSEVPQNLSASRPQDRQFILSSKKLLLSDSGFYLCAWSVLGAGTGELFFGEGSRLTVL.

The chain recombines TRBV4-2 with TRBJ1-2; 7 bases match TRBD1. This CDR3 is built from 15 residues. With 0 bases clipped from V and 4 bases from J, the junction kept 5 bases outside the gene matches. Germline lookup yields CDR1 LGHNA and CDR2 YNFKEQ. CDR3 protein: CASSQDVGGTYGYTF. The CDR3 DNA reads as TGTGCCAGCAGCCAAGATGTAGGGGGCACCTATGGCTACACCTTC.

The J gene is TRBJ2-7, the V gene TRBV27; 7 positions match TRBD2. Germline values: CDR1 MNHEY, CDR2 SMNVEV (reference sequence). The CDR3 totals 14 residues. J was trimmed by 2 bases and V by 5 bases; bases with no gene match: 6. Here the CDR3 reads CASSPVAGAYEQYF. CDR3 DNA: TGTGCCAGCAGTCCCGTAGCGGGCGCCTACGAGCAGTACTTC.

This chain links TRBV5-1 with TRBJ2-1; 7 positions agree with TRBD2. Germline CDR1 is SGHRS and CDR2 is YFSETQ. The CDR3 runs to 14 residues. V dropped 7 bases and J dropped 6; count of bases not matched to a gene: 10. CDR3 amino acids: CASSIAGTPNEQFF. For the CDR3, the DNA is TGCGCCAGCTCTATAGCGGGCACTCCCAATGAGCAGTTCTTC.

The chain has TRBV18 and TRBJ2-2, with TRBD1 identical over 9 bases. The J segment lost 3 bases and the V segment lost 3 bases, leaving 5 bases of the junction unmatched. The CDR3 extends over 16 amino acids. Germline lookup yields CDR1 KGHSH and CDR2 LQKENI. CDR3 DNA sequence: TGTGCCAGCTCACCGACCGGGACAGGGTACACCGGGGAGCTGTTTTTT. It yields the protein CASSPTGTGYTGELFF.

The rearrangement links TRBV30 to TRBJ1-4; D remains ambiguous. The CDR3 runs to 12 residues. The germline CDR1 and CDR2 sequences are GTSNPN and SVGIG (reference sequence). V gave up 5 bases and J gave up 8 bases, with 12 bases separating them. CDR3 sequence reads: CAWSRGEEKLFF. In DNA form, the CDR3 reads TGTGCCTGGTCTCGGGGTGAGGAAAAACTGTTTTTT.

The chain carries TRBV18 and TRBJ1-6; no definite D call. Per germline, CDR1 KGHSH and CDR2 LQKENI. The CDR3 consists of 14 residues. The V and J ends lost 3 bases and 5 bases respectively, with 8 bases between them. The CDR3 nucleotides are TGTGCCAGCTCACCGGTCCGGGATAATTCACCCCTCCACTTT. Protein: CASSPVRDNSPLHF.

The chain recombines TRBV13 with TRBJ1-4, with D uncertain. CDR3 size: 12 residues. The V gene's germline CDR1 is PRHDT and CDR2 FYEKMQ (reference sequence). V lost 8 bases, J lost 4 bases, and 8 bases lay in between. The CDR3: CASSSYNEKLFF. CDR3 nucleotide sequence: TGTGCCAGCTCGTCCTATAATGAAAAACTGTTTTTT.

V and J are TRBV7-2 and TRBJ1-1; a weak D match, TRBD1 (6 bases). The CDR3 sequence is 15 residues long. The germline V gene has CDR1 SGHTA and CDR2 FQGNSA. The V gene lost 5 bases and the J gene lost 7 bases, with 20 bases spanning the gap. The CDR3 bases are TGTGCCAGCAGCCCCTACCCGGGACACAATATTGAAGCTTTCTTT. It yields the protein CASSPYPGHNIEAFF. Variable domain in full (rest from reference TRBV7-2 and TRBJ1-1): GAGVSQSPSNKVTEKGKDVELRCDPISGHTALYWYRQSLGQGLEFLIYFQGNSAPDKSGLPSDRFSAERTGGSVSTLTIQRTQQEDSAVYLCASSPYPGHNIEAFFGQGTRLTVV.

The rearrangement uses TRBV27 and TRBJ1-1; D gene uncertain. Germline values: CDR1 MNHEY, CDR2 SMNVEV (reference sequence). CDR3 length equals 14 residues. Trimming pared 5 bases from V and 7 bases from J, leaving 17 bases between. The CDR3 DNA follows: TGTGCCAGCAGTCCCATAACAGCTTTCTTTGAAGCTTTCTTT. Its protein is CASSPITAFFEAFF.

This chain joins TRBV7-2 and TRBJ2-2; TRBD2 matches 7 bases. This CDR3 contains 15 residues. J lost 5 bases, V lost 2 bases, and 5 bases had no gene match. In germline, CDR1 is SGHTA, CDR2 FQGNSA. The CDR3: CASSLYRGGTGELFF. In DNA, the CDR3 is TGTGCCAGCAGCTTATATAGGGGAGGGACCGGGGAGCTGTTTTTT.

The chain has TRBV23-1 and TRBJ2-7; unclear D gene. TRBV23-1 is recorded as an ORF, its role being uncertain. Trimming pared 7 bases from V and 0 bases from J, leaving 10 bases between. The CDR3 runs to 13 residues. The CDR3 sequence is CASTHYSSYEQYF. DNA for the CDR3: TGCGCCAGCACCCATTACAGCTCCTACGAGCAGTACTTC.

This chain connects TRBV6-1 to TRBJ2-5, with TRBD1 matching 7 bases. J lost 2 bases, V lost 4 bases, and 4 bases had no gene match. Germline-derived CDR1 and CDR2 are MNHNS and SASEGT. The length of the CDR3 is 14 residues. The chain's CDR3 is CASSAGDSQETQYF. DNA for the CDR3: TGTGCCAGCAGTGCCGGGGACAGTCAAGAGACCCAGTACTTC.

The chain uses TRBV10-3 and TRBJ1-1, with TRBD1 identical over 7 bases. The CDR3 length is 13 residues. Germline V gene sequence: CDR1 ENHRY, CDR2 SYGVKD. The J segment lost 6 bases and the V segment lost 0 bases, leaving 1 base of the junction unmatched. CDR3 residues: CAISESQGAEAFF. In nucleotides, the CDR3 is TGTGCCATCAGTGAGTCCCAGGGGGCTGAAGCTTTCTTT.

The chain carries TRBV5-1 and TRBJ1-5; D not certain. The length of the CDR3 is 16 residues. Germline values: CDR1 SGHRS, CDR2 YFSETQ. V dropped 0 bases and J dropped 1 base, with 11 bases sitting between them. The CDR3 sequence: CASSLGHQGSNQPQHF. CDR3 nucleotide sequence: TGCGCCAGCAGCTTGGGACACCAAGGGAGCAATCAGCCCCAGCATTTT. The full variable domain, in which reference TRBV5-1 and TRBJ1-5 provide the parts outside the CDR3, is KAGVTQTPRYLIKTRGQQVTLSCSPISGHRSVSWYQQTPGQGLQFLFEYFSETQRNKGNFPGRFSGRQFSNSRSEMNVSTLELGDSALYLCASSLGHQGSNQPQHFGDGTRLSIL.

The rearrangement uses TRBV30 and TRBJ2-2; D gene uncertain. Trimming removed 0 bases at V and 3 bases at J, with 8 bases between. CDR3 length equals 14 residues. Germline V gives CDR1 GTSNPN, CDR2 SVGIG (reference sequence). The CDR3 sequence is CAWSVSGYTGELFF. As DNA, the CDR3 is TGTGCCTGGAGTGTATCCGGGTACACCGGGGAGCTGTTTTTT.

This chain connects TRBV18 to TRBJ2-7; 9 bases are shared with TRBD1. The CDR3 consists of 14 residues. Germline CDR1 and CDR2: KGHSH and LQKENI. J gave up 6 bases and V 2 bases, and 5 bases lay outside the gene matches. CDR3 nucleotides: TGTGCCAGCTCACCATTACAGGGGGCCGGCGAGCAGTACTTC. Amino acids: CASSPLQGAGEQYF. Drawing the rest from reference TRBV18 and TRBJ2-7, the complete variable domain is NAGVMQNPRHLVRRRGQEARLRCSPMKGHSHVYWYRQLPEEGLKFMVYLQKENIIDESGMPKERFSAEFPKEGPSILRIQQVVRGDSAAYFCASSPLQGAGEQYFGPGTRLTVT.